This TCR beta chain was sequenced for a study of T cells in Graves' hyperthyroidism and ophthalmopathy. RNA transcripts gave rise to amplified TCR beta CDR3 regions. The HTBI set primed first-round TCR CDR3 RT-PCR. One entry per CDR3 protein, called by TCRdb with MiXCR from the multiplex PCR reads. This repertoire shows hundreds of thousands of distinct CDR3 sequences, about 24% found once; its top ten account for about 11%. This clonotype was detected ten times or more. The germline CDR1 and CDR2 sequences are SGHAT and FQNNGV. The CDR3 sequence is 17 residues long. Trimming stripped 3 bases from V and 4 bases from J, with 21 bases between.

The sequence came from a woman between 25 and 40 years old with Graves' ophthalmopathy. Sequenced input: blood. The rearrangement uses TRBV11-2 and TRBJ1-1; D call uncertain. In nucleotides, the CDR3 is TGTGCCAGCAGCTTCCCAACCTCCCCCCGGGGAGGCACTGAAGCTTTCTTT. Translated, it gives CASSFPTSPRGGTEAFF.